The T cell receptor beta chain under discussion was sequenced for a study of T cell responses to AZD1222 COVID-19 vaccine. Notes on the study in general: Baseline seropositivity characterized only a handful of AZD1222 recipients. The donor cohort was predominantly white British with a female majority, and clonal diversity may have been underestimated. CD4 TCRs linked to vaccination spanned spike, dominating at 160-218 and 743-854.

Germline-derived CDR1 and CDR2 are KGHSH and LQKENI. Unmatched junction bases numbered 3, after V lost 6 bases and J lost 4 bases. The CDR3 runs to 14 residues. As to this clone: Its antigen is unidentified.

TCRdb keeps only in-frame clones here, not all; method: immunoSEQ multiplex PCR. The sample lists roughly 75,000 clones, 80% to 90% occurring once. This sequence originates from an adult who received the AZD1222 COVID-19 vaccine. The chain is built from TRBV18 and TRBJ1-5; 10 bases are shared with TRBD1. The sequenced sample was peripheral blood, obtained 28 days after the second AZD1222 dose. CDR3 protein: CASSVGQGNQPQHF. The CDR3 DNA sequence: TGTGCCAGCTCGGTGGGACAGGGGAATCAGCCCCAGCATTTT.